This TCR beta chain was identified in a study of blood T cell repertoires in COVID-19. In the study overall: The United States, Italy and Spain provided the acute and convalescent COVID-19 samples. PBMCs, B-cell-depleted T cells, or T cells were the source of the cDNA or gDNA that made up the material.

V lost 5 bases, J lost 4 bases, and 6 bases stayed unmatched. CDR1 and CDR2 (germline): SGHVS, FNYEAQ. The CDR3 loop spans 16 amino acids. Here immunoSEQ multiplex PCR was the method, and the copy in TCRdb shows in-frame clones only, minus some. The top ten clones hold less than 2.5% of a sample with under 300,000 clones, just over 90% of them seen once. Participants' own reports of clinical history determined their cohort assignment. The recovered donors of Cohort 3 showed two negative PCRs, clearance, or symptom resolution. The sequencing sample was made of PBMCs or T cells enriched from blood (not recorded which). This sequence originates from a woman aged 18 to 35 who had recovered from COVID-19. The chain carries TRBV7-6 and TRBJ2-1, with TRBD2 identical over 12 bases. As DNA, the CDR3 is TGTGCCAGCAGCCCCCGGACTAGCGGGGCTTACAATGAGCAGTTCTTC. The encoded protein is CASSPRTSGAYNEQFF.